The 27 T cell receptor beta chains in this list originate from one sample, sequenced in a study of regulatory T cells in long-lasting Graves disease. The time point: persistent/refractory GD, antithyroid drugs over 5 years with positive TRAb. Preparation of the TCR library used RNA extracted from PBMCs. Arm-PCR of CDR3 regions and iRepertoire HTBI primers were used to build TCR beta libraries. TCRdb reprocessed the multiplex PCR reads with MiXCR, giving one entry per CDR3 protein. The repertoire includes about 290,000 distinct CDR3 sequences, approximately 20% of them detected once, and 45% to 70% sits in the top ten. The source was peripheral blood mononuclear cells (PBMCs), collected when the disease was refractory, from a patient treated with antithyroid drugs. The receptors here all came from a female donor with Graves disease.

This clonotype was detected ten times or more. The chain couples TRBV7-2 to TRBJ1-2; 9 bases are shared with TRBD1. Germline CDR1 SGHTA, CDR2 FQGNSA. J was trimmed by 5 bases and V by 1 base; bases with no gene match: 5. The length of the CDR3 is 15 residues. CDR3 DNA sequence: TGTGCCAGCAGCTTAGGCCGGGACAGGGTTTATGGCTACACCTTC. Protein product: CASSLGRDRVYGYTF.

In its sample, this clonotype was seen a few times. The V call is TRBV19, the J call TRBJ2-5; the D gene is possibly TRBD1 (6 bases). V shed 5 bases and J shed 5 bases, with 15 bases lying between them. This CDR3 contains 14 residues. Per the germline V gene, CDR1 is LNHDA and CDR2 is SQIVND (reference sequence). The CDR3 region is CASSQNQGWETQYF. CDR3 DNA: TGTGCCAGTAGTCAGAATCAGGGGTGGGAGACCCAGTACTTC.

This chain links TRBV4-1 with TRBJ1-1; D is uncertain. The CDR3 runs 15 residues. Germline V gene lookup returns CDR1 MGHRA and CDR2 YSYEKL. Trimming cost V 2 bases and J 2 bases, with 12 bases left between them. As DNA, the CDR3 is TGCGCCAGCAGCCAAACCTCGACCACTAACACTGAAGCTTTCTTT. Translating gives CASSQTSTTNTEAFF.

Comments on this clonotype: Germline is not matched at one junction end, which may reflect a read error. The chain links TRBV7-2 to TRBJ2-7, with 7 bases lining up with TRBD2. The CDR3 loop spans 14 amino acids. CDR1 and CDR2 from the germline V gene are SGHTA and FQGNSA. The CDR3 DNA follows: TGTGCCAGCAGCCCCTATAGCGGGTCCTACGGGCAGTACTTC. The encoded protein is CASSPYSGSYGQYF.

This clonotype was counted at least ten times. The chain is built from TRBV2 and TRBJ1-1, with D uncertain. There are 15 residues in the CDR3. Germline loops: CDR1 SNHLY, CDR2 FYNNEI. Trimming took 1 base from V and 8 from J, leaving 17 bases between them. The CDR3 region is CASSEGPAGQGEAFF. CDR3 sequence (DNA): TGTGCCAGCAGTGAAGGGCCCGCTGGGCAAGGGGAAGCTTTCTTT.

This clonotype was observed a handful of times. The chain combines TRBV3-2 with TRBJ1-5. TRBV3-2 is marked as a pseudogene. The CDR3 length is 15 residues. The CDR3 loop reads CASSPPDIHNQPQHF. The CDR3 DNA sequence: TGTGCCAGCAGCCCGCCGGATATCCACAATCAGCCCCAGCATTTT.

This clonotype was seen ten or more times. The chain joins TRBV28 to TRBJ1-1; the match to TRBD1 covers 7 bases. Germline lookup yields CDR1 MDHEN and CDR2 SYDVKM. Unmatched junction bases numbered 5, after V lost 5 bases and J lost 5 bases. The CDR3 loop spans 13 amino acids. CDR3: CASSVRQGTEAFF. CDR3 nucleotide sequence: TGTGCCAGCAGTGTCCGACAGGGAACTGAAGCTTTCTTT. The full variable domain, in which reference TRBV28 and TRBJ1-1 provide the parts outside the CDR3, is DVKVTQSSRYLVKRTGEKVFLECVQDMDHENMFWYRQDPGLGLRLIYFSYDVKMKEKGDIPEGYSVSREKKERFSLILESASTNQTSMYLCASSVRQGTEAFFGQGTRLTVV.

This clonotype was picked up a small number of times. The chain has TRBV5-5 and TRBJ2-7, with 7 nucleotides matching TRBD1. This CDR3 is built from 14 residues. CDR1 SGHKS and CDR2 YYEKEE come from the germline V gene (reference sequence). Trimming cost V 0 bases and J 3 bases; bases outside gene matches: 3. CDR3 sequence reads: CASSLGRTGYEQYF. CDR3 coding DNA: TGTGCCAGCAGCTTGGGCAGGACAGGCTACGAGCAGTACTTC. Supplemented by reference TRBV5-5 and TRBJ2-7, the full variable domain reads DAGVTQSPTHLIKTRGQQVTLRCSPISGHKSVSWYQQVLGQGPQFIFQYYEKEERGRGNFPDRFSARQFPNYSSELNVNALLLGDSALYLCASSLGRTGYEQYFGPGTRLTVT.

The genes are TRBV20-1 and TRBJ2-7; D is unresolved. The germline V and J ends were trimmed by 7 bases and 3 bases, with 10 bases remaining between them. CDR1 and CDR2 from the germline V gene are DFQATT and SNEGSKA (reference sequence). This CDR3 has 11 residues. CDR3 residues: CSGAKIYEQYF. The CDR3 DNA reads TGCAGTGGGGCCAAAATCTACGAGCAGTACTTC.

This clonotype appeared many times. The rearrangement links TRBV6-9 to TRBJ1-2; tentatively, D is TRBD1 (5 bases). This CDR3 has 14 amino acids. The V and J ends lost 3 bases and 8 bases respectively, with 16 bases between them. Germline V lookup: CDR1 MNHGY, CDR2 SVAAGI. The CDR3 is CASSYQGRGWGYTF. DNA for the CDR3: TGTGCCAGCAGTTACCAGGGACGTGGCTGGGGCTACACCTTC.

The chain's CDR3 is CASSPGTGVNEQYF. The CDR3 nucleotides are TGTGCCAGCAGCCCCGGGACAGGGGTCAACGAGCAGTACTTC. The chain couples TRBV3-1 to TRBJ2-7, with 10 positions matching TRBD1. Trimming took 4 bases from V and 5 from J; bases not matched to a gene: 5. In germline, CDR1 is LGHDT, CDR2 YNNKEL (reference sequence). The CDR3 runs 14 residues.

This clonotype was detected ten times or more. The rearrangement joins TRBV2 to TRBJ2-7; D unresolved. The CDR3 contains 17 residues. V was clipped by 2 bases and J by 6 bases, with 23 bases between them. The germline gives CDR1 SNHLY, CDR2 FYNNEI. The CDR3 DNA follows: TGTGCCAGCAGTGAACGATCGTGGGCCTATTACCCCTCCGAGCAGTACTTC. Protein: CASSERSWAYYPSEQYF.

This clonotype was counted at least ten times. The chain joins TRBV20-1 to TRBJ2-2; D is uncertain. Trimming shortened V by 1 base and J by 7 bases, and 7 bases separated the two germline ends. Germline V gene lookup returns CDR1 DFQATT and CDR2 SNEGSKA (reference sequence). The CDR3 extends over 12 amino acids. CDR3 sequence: CSARGRRGELFF. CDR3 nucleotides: TGCAGTGCTAGAGGACGGCGCGGGGAGCTGTTTTTT.

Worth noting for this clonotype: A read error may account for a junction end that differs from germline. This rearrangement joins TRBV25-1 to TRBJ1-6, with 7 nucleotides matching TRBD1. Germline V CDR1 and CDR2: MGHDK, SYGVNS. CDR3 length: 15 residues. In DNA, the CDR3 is TGTGCCAGCAGTGACCGAGGGGGCCATAATTCGCCCCTCCACTTT. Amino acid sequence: CASSDRGGHNSPLHF. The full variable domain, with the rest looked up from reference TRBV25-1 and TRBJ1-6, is EADIYQTPRYLVIGTGKKITLECSQTMGHDKMYWYQQDPGMELHLIHYSYGVNSTEKGDLSSESTVSRIRTEHFPLTLESARPSHTSQYLCASSDRGGHNSPLHFGNGTRLTVT.

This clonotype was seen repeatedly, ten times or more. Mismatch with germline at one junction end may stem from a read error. The CDR3 sequence: CASEKREGSYKQYF. The CDR3 coding sequence is TGTGCCAGTGAAAAGCGGGAGGGGTCCTACAAGCAGTACTTC. V is TRBV6-1 and J is TRBJ2-7; TRBD2 aligns across 10 bases. Germline values: CDR1 MNHNS, CDR2 SASEGT. The CDR3 consists of 14 residues.

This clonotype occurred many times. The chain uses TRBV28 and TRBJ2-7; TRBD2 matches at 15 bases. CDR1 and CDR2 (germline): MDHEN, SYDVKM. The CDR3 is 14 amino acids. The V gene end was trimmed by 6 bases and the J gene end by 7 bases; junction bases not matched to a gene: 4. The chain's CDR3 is CASRTGTSGREQYF. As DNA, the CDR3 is TGTGCCAGCAGAACCGGGACTAGCGGGAGGGAGCAGTACTTC.

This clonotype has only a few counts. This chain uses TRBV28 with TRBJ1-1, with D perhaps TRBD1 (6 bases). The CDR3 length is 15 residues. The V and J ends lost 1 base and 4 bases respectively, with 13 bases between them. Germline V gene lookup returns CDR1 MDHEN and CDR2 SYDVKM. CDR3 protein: CASSLLGGLPTEAFF. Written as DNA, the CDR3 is TGTGCCAGCAGTTTATTGGGGGGGCTCCCCACTGAAGCTTTCTTT.

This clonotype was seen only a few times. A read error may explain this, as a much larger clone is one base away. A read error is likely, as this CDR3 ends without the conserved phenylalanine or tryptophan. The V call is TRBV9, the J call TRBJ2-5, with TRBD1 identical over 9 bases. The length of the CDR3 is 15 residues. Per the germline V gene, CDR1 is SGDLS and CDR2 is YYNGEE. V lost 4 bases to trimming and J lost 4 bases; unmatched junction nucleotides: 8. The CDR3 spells CASSLGQGRGETQYS. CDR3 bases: TGTGCCAGCAGCCTCGGACAGGGGAGAGGAGAGACCCAGTACTCC.

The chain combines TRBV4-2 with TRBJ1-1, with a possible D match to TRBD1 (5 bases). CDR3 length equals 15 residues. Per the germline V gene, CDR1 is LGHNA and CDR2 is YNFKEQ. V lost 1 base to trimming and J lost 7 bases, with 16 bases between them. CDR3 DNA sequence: TGTGCCAGCAGCCAAGGAGAGGGGATTGAGGGTGAAGCTTTCTTT. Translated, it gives CASSQGEGIEGEAFF.

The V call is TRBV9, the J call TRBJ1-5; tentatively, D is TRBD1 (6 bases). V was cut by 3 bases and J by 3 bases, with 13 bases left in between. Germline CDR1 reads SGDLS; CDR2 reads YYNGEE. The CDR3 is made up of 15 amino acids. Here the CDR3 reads CASSDGDTYNQPQHF. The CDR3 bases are TGTGCCAGCAGCGATGGGGACACGTACAATCAGCCCCAGCATTTT.

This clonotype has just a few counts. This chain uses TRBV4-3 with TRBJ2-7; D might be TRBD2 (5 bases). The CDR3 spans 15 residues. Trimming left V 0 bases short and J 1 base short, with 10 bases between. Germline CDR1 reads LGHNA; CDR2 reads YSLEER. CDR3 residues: CASSQDRGNSYEQYF. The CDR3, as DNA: TGCGCCAGCAGCCAAGACCGGGGTAATTCCTACGAGCAGTACTTC.

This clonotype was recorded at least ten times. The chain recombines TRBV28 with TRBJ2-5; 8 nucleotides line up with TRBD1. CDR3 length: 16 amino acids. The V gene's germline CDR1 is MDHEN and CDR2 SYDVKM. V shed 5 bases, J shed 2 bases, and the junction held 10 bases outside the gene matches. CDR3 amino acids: CASSLDRGPPQETQYF. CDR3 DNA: TGTGCCAGCAGTCTCGACAGGGGACCCCCACAAGAGACCCAGTACTTC.

The CDR3 DNA follows: TGTGCCTGGAGTGTGTATCGGAAATCCGGGGAGCTGTTTTTT. Residues: CAWSVYRKSGELFF. J is TRBJ2-2 and V is TRBV30; D gene uncertain. Trimming removed 0 bases from V and 6 bases from J, with 11 bases in between. There are 14 residues in the CDR3. CDR1 and CDR2 (germline): GTSNPN, SVGIG (reference sequence). Complete variable domain (other parts from reference TRBV30 and TRBJ2-2): SQTIHQWPATLVQPVGSPLSLECTVEGTSNPNLYWYRQAAGRGLQLLFYSVGIGQISSEVPQNLSASRPQDRQFILSSKKLLLSDSGFYLCAWSVYRKSGELFFGEGSRLTVL.

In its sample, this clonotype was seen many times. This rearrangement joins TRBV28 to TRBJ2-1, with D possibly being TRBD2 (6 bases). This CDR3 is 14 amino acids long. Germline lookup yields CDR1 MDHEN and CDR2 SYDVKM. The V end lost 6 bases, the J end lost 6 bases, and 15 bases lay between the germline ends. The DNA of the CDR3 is TGTGCCAGCAGGCCCCAGGAGACTAGCAATGAGCAGTTCTTC. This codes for CASRPQETSNEQFF. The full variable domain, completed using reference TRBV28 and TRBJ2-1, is DVKVTQSSRYLVKRTGEKVFLECVQDMDHENMFWYRQDPGLGLRLIYFSYDVKMKEKGDIPEGYSVSREKKERFSLILESASTNQTSMYLCASRPQETSNEQFFGPGTRLTVL.

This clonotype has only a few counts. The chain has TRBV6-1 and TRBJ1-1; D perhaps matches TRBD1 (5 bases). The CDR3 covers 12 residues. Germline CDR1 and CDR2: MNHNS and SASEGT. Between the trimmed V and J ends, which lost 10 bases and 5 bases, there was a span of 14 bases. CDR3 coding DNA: TGTGCCACCAAGCGGGGGGGGACTGAAGCTTTCTTT. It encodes CATKRGGTEAFF.

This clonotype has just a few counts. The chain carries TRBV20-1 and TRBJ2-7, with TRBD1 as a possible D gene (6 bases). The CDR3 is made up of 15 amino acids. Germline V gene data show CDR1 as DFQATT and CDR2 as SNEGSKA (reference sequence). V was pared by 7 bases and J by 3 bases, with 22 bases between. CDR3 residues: CSGTNRALTDYEQYF. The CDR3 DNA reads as TGCAGTGGAACCAACAGGGCTCTAACGGACTACGAGCAGTACTTC.

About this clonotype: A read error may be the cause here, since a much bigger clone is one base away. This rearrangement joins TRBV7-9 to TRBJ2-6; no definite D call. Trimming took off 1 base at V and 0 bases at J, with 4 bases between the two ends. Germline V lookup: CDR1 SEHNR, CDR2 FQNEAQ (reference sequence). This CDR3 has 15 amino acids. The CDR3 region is CASSLEGSGANVLTF. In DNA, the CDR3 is TGTGCCAGCAGCTTAGAAGGCTCTGGGGCCAACGTCCTGACTTTC.